The 2 T cell receptor beta chains in this list originate from one sample, sequenced in a study of blood T cell repertoires in COVID-19. Profiled with immunoSEQ multiplex PCR; TCRdb holds only in-frame clones, not every one. The sample carries 150,000 to 200,000 clones, about 91% recorded once. Input material: PBMCs or T cells enriched from blood (not recorded which). Receptors were obtained from a woman younger than 30 who had recovered from COVID-19.

V gene TRBV7-2 combines with J gene TRBJ2-2; D uncertain. V shed 5 bases and J shed 2 bases, with 12 bases lying between them. The CDR3 contains 15 residues. CDR1 is SGHTA and CDR2 is FQGNSA in the germline V gene. The CDR3 nucleotides are TGTGCCAGCAGCCTAGGCGGATCCAACACCGGGGAGCTGTTTTTT. Translation gives CASSLGGSNTGELFF.

The J gene is TRBJ2-1, the V gene TRBV29-1; D not certain. V was trimmed by 2 bases and J by 3 bases, leaving 8 bases between them. This CDR3 has 13 amino acids. CDR1 SQVTM and CDR2 ANQGSEA come from the germline V gene. CDR3 DNA sequence: TGCAGCGTTGAATGGGCTGACTACAATGAGCAGTTCTTC. This codes for CSVEWADYNEQFF.